The clone carrying this T cell receptor (beta chain) was observed many times. Antigen unknown. Both iRepertoire HTBI primers and Arm-PCR of CDR3 regions were used to build the TCR beta libraries. TCRdb re-derived calls from the multiplex PCR reads in MiXCR, one entry per CDR3 protein. The table lists around 450,000 distinct CDR3 sequences, around 14% of them singletons. Time point of the sample: newly diagnosed GD, antithyroid drugs for less than 3 months. Scientists built the TCR library using RNA that was extracted from PBMCs. Staff took around 9.7 milliliters of peripheral blood and put it into EDTA tubes. These data originate in a study of regulatory T cells in long-lasting Graves disease. Study-level findings and limits: TCR diversity was lower in persistent Graves' patients (versus newly diagnosed ones).

The germline CDR1 and CDR2 sequences are DFQATT and SNEGSKA (reference sequence). Trimming removed 1 base from V and 4 bases from J; junction bases left unmatched: 7. This CDR3 contains 15 residues. The same sample was also used in a study of T cells in Graves' hyperthyroidism and ophthalmopathy.

The rearrangement links TRBV20-1 to TRBJ2-3, with TRBD2 matching 8 bases. The source material was peripheral blood mononuclear cells (PBMCs), sampled at new diagnosis, from a patient treated with antithyroid drugs. This clonotype was sampled from a woman in her thirties with Graves disease. This CDR3 reads CSARGPGGGADTQYF. The CDR3 DNA reads TGCAGTGCTAGAGGCCCGGGAGGGGGGGCAGATACGCAGTATTTT.